A single sample is the source of the 25 T cell receptor beta chains below, sequenced in a study of blood T cell repertoires in COVID-19. Here immunoSEQ multiplex PCR was the method, and the copy in TCRdb shows in-frame clones only, minus some. The sample has under 300,000 clones; about 89% are singletons. Sequencing was carried out using PBMCs or T cells enriched from blood (not recorded which). The receptors derive from a woman younger than 35 who had recovered from COVID-19.

V gene TRBV12-5 combines with J gene TRBJ1-3; D remains unclear. The CDR3 runs 11 residues. The V end lost 11 bases, the J end lost 0 bases, and 5 bases lay between the germline ends. The germline V gene has CDR1 LGHNT and CDR2 FRNRAP. The CDR3 DNA reads as TGTGCTTGGAGCTCTGGAAACACCATATATTTT. Residues: CAWSSGNTIYF.

This clone was seen more than once but under ten times. This CDR3 is CASSRDRLMGYTF. CDR3 nucleotide sequence: TGTGCCAGCAGCCGGGACAGGTTAATGGGCTACACCTTC. The chain carries TRBV3-1 (or the pseudogene TRBV3-2) and TRBJ1-2, with 8 bases aligning to TRBD1. The CDR3 consists of 13 residues. The V gene's germline CDR1 is LGHDT and CDR2 YNNKEL (reference sequence). J lost 8 bases, V lost 4 bases, and 6 bases had no gene match.

J is TRBJ1-2 and V is TRBV10-3, with TRBD1 matching over 7 bases. V was pared by 9 bases and J by 3 bases, with 10 bases of the junction left unmatched. The CDR3 covers 14 residues. CDR1 is ENHRY, CDR2 SYGVKD, per germline. Here the CDR3 reads CAIRDSGGHYGYTF. CDR3 DNA: TGTGCCATAAGGGACTCAGGGGGGCACTATGGCTACACCTTC.

The chain carries TRBV29-1 and TRBJ1-5; 11 bases align to TRBD1. The CDR3 spans 13 residues. Unmatched junction bases numbered 3, after V lost 6 bases and J lost 5 bases. CDR1 SQVTM and CDR2 ANQGSEA come from the germline V gene. The CDR3 loop reads CSVGDRGDQPQHF. The CDR3 DNA sequence: TGCAGCGTGGGGGACAGGGGGGATCAGCCCCAGCATTTT.

The chain is built from TRBV9 and TRBJ2-3, with unresolved D. CDR3 length equals 16 residues. Trimming removed 6 bases from V and 0 bases from J, with 17 bases in between. Germline-derived CDR1 and CDR2 are SGDLS and YYNGEE. In DNA form, the CDR3 reads TGTGCCAGCAATATAGGCAGACACTCTAGCACAGATACGCAGTATTTT. This encodes CASNIGRHSSTDTQYF.

The chain is built from TRBV6-5 and TRBJ1-2, with 7 bases that match TRBD1. V trimming: 0 bases; J trimming: 2 bases; junction bases outside the gene matches: 6. The germline V gene has CDR1 MNHEY and CDR2 SVGAGI. This CDR3 contains 16 residues. The CDR3 DNA follows: TGTGCCAGCAGTTACTCGATCGGGACAGAGAACTATGGCTACACCTTC. It encodes CASSYSIGTENYGYTF.

The chain employs TRBV9 and TRBJ1-6; 8 nucleotides align to TRBD1. The CDR3 spans 15 residues. The germline gives CDR1 SGDLS, CDR2 YYNGEE. With V trimmed by 3 bases and J by 10 bases, 9 bases remained unmatched. CDR3 protein: CASSARTGLRSPLHF. CDR3 nucleotides: TGTGCCAGCAGCGCCCGGACAGGGTTACGGTCACCCCTCCACTTT.

The chain employs TRBV7-2 and TRBJ1-3; D might be TRBD1 (6 bases). CDR1 is SGHTA, CDR2 FQGNSA, per germline. V was cut by 1 base and J by 6 bases, with 13 bases left in between. The CDR3 runs 15 residues. CDR3 bases: TGTGCCAGCAGCTTAGATCGCAGGGGCGTAAACACCATATATTTT. Its protein product is CASSLDRRGVNTIYF.

The V and J genes are TRBV2 and TRBJ2-2; 8 positions agree with TRBD2. This CDR3 spans 15 amino acids. The trim removed 8 bases at V and 7 bases at J, leaving 12 bases unmatched. CDR1 and CDR2 from the germline V gene are SNHLY and FYNNEI. The CDR3: CASRRFRLANGELFF. CDR3 nucleotide sequence: TGTGCCAGCCGACGTTTTCGACTAGCGAACGGGGAGCTGTTTTTT.

Written as DNA, the CDR3 is TGCAGCGGACAAACAGGAATCAACACTGAAGCTTTCTTT. Residues: CSGQTGINTEAFF. The gene calls are TRBV29-1 and TRBJ1-1; TRBD1 might be the D (5 bases). CDR3 size: 13 residues. The germline V gene encodes CDR1 SQVTM and CDR2 ANQGSEA. The germline V and J ends were trimmed by 7 bases and 2 bases, with 14 bases remaining between them.

This clone was observed a single time. The rearrangement links TRBV19 to TRBJ1-1; D possibly corresponds to TRBD1 (5 bases). The V end was cut by 5 bases, the J end by 9 bases, with 16 bases between. Germline CDR1 and CDR2: LNHDA and SQIVND (reference sequence). This CDR3 region has 13 residues. CDR3 DNA: TGTGCCAGTAGTTTTGGGATGACAGTTCAAGCTTTCTTT. Translation: CASSFGMTVQAFF.

This clone was observed once. The CDR3 is CASTAPDRDGGYTF. CDR3 DNA: TGTGCCAGCACCGCCCCCGACAGGGACGGGGGCTACACCTTC. The chain recombines TRBV6-6 with TRBJ1-2; 7 bases align to TRBD1. Germline trimming cut 7 bases from V and 8 bases from J; bases unmatched to any gene: 13. From germline, CDR1 is MNHNY and CDR2 SVGAGI (reference sequence). The CDR3 has 14 residues.

V gene TRBV27 combines with J gene TRBJ1-5; 7 positions agree with TRBD1. Trimming took 5 bases from V and 7 from J; bases not matched to a gene: 8. Looked up from germline, CDR1 is MNHEY and CDR2 is SMNVEV (reference sequence). The length of the CDR3 is 14 residues. CDR3 sequence reads: CASSQGLRGQPQHF. CDR3 nucleotides: TGTGCCAGCAGTCAAGGCCTCAGGGGGCAGCCCCAGCATTTT.

The J gene is TRBJ1-2, the V gene TRBV11-3; D is undetermined. Germline loops: CDR1 SGHNT, CDR2 YENEEA. Trimming stripped 6 bases from V and 8 bases from J, with 19 bases between. This CDR3 comprises 14 residues. CDR3 sequence reads: CASSRRAHARGYTF. The CDR3 DNA sequence: TGTGCCAGCAGTAGGAGGGCTCACGCGCGGGGCTACACCTTC.

The V call is TRBV7-9, the J call TRBJ2-6, with 9 bases lining up with TRBD1. Germline V gene data show CDR1 as SEHNR and CDR2 as FQNEAQ (reference sequence). With V trimmed by 7 bases and J by 0 bases, 4 bases remained unmatched. The CDR3 is made up of 16 amino acids. Here the CDR3 reads CASIWDRASGANVLTF. The CDR3 coding sequence is TGTGCCAGCATATGGGACAGGGCCTCTGGGGCCAACGTCCTGACTTTC. Full variable domain (remainder filled in from reference TRBV7-9 and TRBJ2-6): DTGVSQNPRHKITKRGQNVTFRCDPISEHNRLYWYRQTLGQGPEFLTYFQNEAQLEKSRLLSDRFSAERPKGSFSTLEIQRTEQGDSAMYLCASIWDRASGANVLTFGAGSRLTVL.

This chain uses TRBV19 with TRBJ2-1, with a tentative D call TRBD1 (5 bases). This CDR3 has 15 amino acids. CDR1 is LNHDA, CDR2 SQIVND, per germline (reference sequence). Trimming pared 3 bases from V and 0 bases from J, leaving 9 bases between. Here the CDR3 DNA reads TGTGCCAGTAGTATGGCAGGGTCCTCCTACAATGAGCAGTTCTTC. It encodes CASSMAGSSYNEQFF.

The J gene is TRBJ1-1, the V gene TRBV5-1; 8 bases match TRBD1. This CDR3 comprises 16 residues. Germline CDR1 is SGHRS and CDR2 is YFSETQ. Trimming cost V 4 bases and J 4 bases; bases outside gene matches: 12. In DNA, the CDR3 is TGCGCCAGCAGCCTACGGCCTACAGGGGGGAGCACTGAAGCTTTCTTT. Translated: CASSLRPTGGSTEAFF.

The rearrangement uses TRBV15 and TRBJ2-7; 8 bases line up with TRBD2. Germline CDR1 and CDR2: LNHNV and YYDKDF (reference sequence). The V gene end was trimmed by 5 bases and the J gene end by 7 bases; junction bases not matched to a gene: 7. The length of the CDR3 is 13 residues. For the CDR3, the DNA is TGTGCCACCAGCGGCGGACTAGCCAGAGAGCAGTACTTC. Protein product: CATSGGLAREQYF.

V usage is TRBV9 and J usage is TRBJ2-1; D is possibly TRBD2 (6 bases). The CDR3 contains 17 residues. The ends were cut back, 0 bases at V and 9 bases at J, with 22 bases in the middle. CDR1 and CDR2 (germline): SGDLS, YYNGEE. The CDR3 coding sequence is TGTGCCAGCAGCGTAGGATTACGGGAGCTGGTCGGCACTGAGCAGTTCTTC. Translating gives CASSVGLRELVGTEQFF.

This chain uses TRBV13 with TRBJ1-1; D gene uncertain. The germline V gene has CDR1 PRHDT and CDR2 FYEKMQ (reference sequence). The CDR3 runs to 16 residues. The V end lost 4 bases, the J end lost 6 bases, and 21 bases lay between the germline ends. CDR3 bases: TGTGCCAGCAGCTCAAGTCGGACCTGGCGGGAGGCTGAAGCTTTCTTT. Its protein product is CASSSSRTWREAEAFF.

J is TRBJ2-1 and V is TRBV7-2; D not certain. The CDR3 totals 15 residues. With 5 bases removed from V and 0 bases from J, the gap between germline ends came to 11 bases. Per the germline V gene, CDR1 is SGHTA and CDR2 is FQGNSA. CDR3 in DNA: TGTGCCAGCAGCACGACTGGAAGCTCCTACAATGAGCAGTTCTTC. It translates to CASSTTGSSYNEQFF.

The J gene is TRBJ1-2, the V gene TRBV7-2; D ambiguous. This CDR3 has 12 amino acids. Trimming removed 2 bases at V and 8 bases at J, with 9 bases between. Germline CDR1 and CDR2: SGHTA and FQGNSA. The CDR3, as DNA: TGTGCCAGCAGCTTATATACGGTGGGCTACACCTTC. Its translation: CASSLYTVGYTF.

V usage is TRBV6-2 or TRBV6-3 and J usage is TRBJ1-5; the D gene is possibly TRBD1 (5 bases). The CDR3 consists of 16 residues. Looked up from germline, CDR1 is MNHEY and CDR2 is SVGEGT. V was pared by 3 bases and J by 2 bases, with 14 bases between. CDR3 in DNA: TGTGCCAGCAGTTATACGGGTGGGGGGGGCAATCAGCCCCAGCATTTT. This translates into CASSYTGGGGNQPQHF.

This chain joins TRBV4-1 and TRBJ1-5; weak D call: TRBD1 (6 bases). The V end was cut by 0 bases, the J end by 5 bases, with 14 bases between. The CDR3 has 16 residues. Germline CDR1 is MGHRA and CDR2 is YSYEKL. CDR3: CASSQDWGRGYQPQHF. In DNA form, the CDR3 reads TGCGCCAGCAGCCAAGATTGGGGCAGGGGATATCAGCCCCAGCATTTT.

The chain recombines TRBV11-2 with TRBJ1-1; 8 bases agree with TRBD1. With V trimmed by 5 bases and J by 5 bases, 4 bases remained unmatched. The CDR3 has 13 amino acids. Germline assignment: CDR1 SGHAT and CDR2 FQNNGV. For the CDR3, the DNA is TGTGCCAGCAGCCGGGGACAGGTGACTGAAGCTTTCTTT. This gives the protein CASSRGQVTEAFF.